These 11 T cell receptor beta chains were all obtained from the same sample, sequenced in a study of CD8 T cells in Susac syndrome. Random hexamers primed reverse transcription of about 0.5 to 1 ug RNA. One entry per CDR3 protein, called by TCRdb with MiXCR from the immunoSEQ multiplex PCR reads. Of around 270,000 distinct CDR3 sequences in the sample, roughly 85% are singletons; the top ten hold roughly 0.21%. The specimen sequenced was CD8+ T cells from PBMCs. The receptors shown here come from a human donor with multiple sclerosis.

This chain uses TRBV20-1 with TRBJ2-5, with a weak D call TRBD2 (6 bases). The germline V gene encodes CDR1 DFQATT and CDR2 SNEGSKA (reference sequence). The V end lost 7 bases, the J end lost 2 bases, and 11 bases lay between the germline ends. The CDR3 runs to 12 residues. In DNA form, the CDR3 reads TGCAGTGGGAGGGAGAGACAAGAGACCCAGTACTTC. This gives the protein CSGRERQETQYF.

The genes are TRBV13 and TRBJ2-6; D gene uncertain. The CDR3 totals 14 residues. The V and J ends lost 7 bases and 3 bases respectively, with 10 bases between them. From germline, CDR1 is PRHDT and CDR2 FYEKMQ (reference sequence). The CDR3 loop is CASISTDGANVLTF. The CDR3 DNA is TGTGCCAGCATTTCAACAGATGGGGCCAACGTCCTGACTTTC.

J is TRBJ2-1 and V is TRBV5-4; no definite D call. V was pared by 3 bases and J by 7 bases, with 8 bases between. The CDR3 has 12 amino acids. Germline V gene lookup returns CDR1 SGHNT and CDR2 YYREEE (reference sequence). In DNA form, the CDR3 reads TGTGCCAGCAGCTGGTCTAGGAATGAGCAGTTCTTC. Translated, it gives CASSWSRNEQFF.

A note on this clonotype: The junction and the germline gene differ at one end; a read error may be behind it. The V and J genes are TRBV14 and TRBJ2-1, with D perhaps TRBD1 or TRBD2 (5 bases each). From germline, CDR1 is SGHDN and CDR2 FVKESK. CDR3 length: 14 amino acids. CDR3 sequence: CASSQGGPFNERFF. The CDR3 DNA reads as TGTGCCAGCAGCCAAGGGGGACCTTTCAATGAGCGGTTCTTC. The full variable domain, with the rest looked up from reference TRBV14 and TRBJ2-1, is EAGVTQFPSHSVIEKGQTVTLRCDPISGHDNLYWYRRVMGKEIKFLLHFVKESKQDESGMPNNRFLAERTGGTYSTLKVQPAELEDSGVYFCASSQGGPFNERFFGPGTRLTVL.

This clonotype has a single count. Here the CDR3 DNA reads TGTGCCAGTAGTATATTTGGTGTAGGTACTGAAGCTTTCTTT. It specifies CASSIFGVGTEAFF. The J gene is TRBJ1-1, the V gene TRBV19; no reliable D call. The CDR3 is 14 residues long. The germline V gene encodes CDR1 LNHDA and CDR2 SQIVND (reference sequence). V lost 2 bases and J 5 bases, leaving 12 bases between the germline ends. Complete variable domain (other parts from reference TRBV19 and TRBJ1-1): DGGITQSPKYLFRKEGQNVTLSCEQNLNHDAMYWYRQDPGQGLRLIYYSQIVNDFQKGDIAEGYSVSREKKESFPLTVTSAQKNPTAFYLCASSIFGVGTEAFFGQGTRLTVV.

The V call is TRBV4-3, the J call TRBJ2-1, with unresolved D. The germline V gene has CDR1 LGHNA and CDR2 YSLEER. CDR3 size: 15 residues. Trimming removed 0 bases from V and 4 bases from J, with 10 bases in between. CDR3 region: CASSQDLEAYNEQFF. The CDR3 DNA follows: TGCGCCAGCAGCCAAGATCTAGAGGCATACAATGAGCAGTTCTTC.

V and J are TRBV5-5 and TRBJ2-7; either TRBD1 or TRBD2 may supply D (5 bases each). This CDR3 comprises 13 residues. Trimming took off 10 bases at V and 2 bases at J, with 16 bases between the two ends. Germline CDR1 and CDR2: SGHKS and YYEKEE (reference sequence). The CDR3 spells CASEGQTTYEQYF. The CDR3 bases are TGTGCCTCCGAGGGGCAGACCACCTACGAGCAGTACTTC.

The CDR3 DNA sequence: TGTGCCAGCAGCGAGGGACTAGCGGGGGGGACGGGGCAGTTCTTC. This encodes CASSEGLAGGTGQFF. This chain uses TRBV6-2 or TRBV6-3 with TRBJ2-1; 16 bases align to TRBD2. Germline CDR1 and CDR2: MNHEY and SVGEGT. The CDR3 totals 15 residues. V gave up 6 bases and J gave up 12 bases; unmatched junction bases: 8.

This chain joins TRBV19 and TRBJ2-5; 7 bases line up with TRBD1. The CDR3 extends over 18 amino acids. Trimming at V came to 0 bases and at J to 1 base, leaving 11 bases not matched to a gene. CDR1 LNHDA and CDR2 SQIVND come from the germline V gene (reference sequence). The CDR3 sequence is CASSIETPGTVGQETQYF. The CDR3 DNA sequence: TGTGCCAGTAGTATAGAGACCCCCGGGACAGTCGGCCAAGAGACCCAGTACTTC.

CDR3 amino acids: CASSQDGEREGPNEQFF. The CDR3 nucleotides are TGCGCCAGCAGCCAAGATGGAGAGCGGGAGGGCCCAAATGAGCAGTTCTTC. V gene TRBV4-1 combines with J gene TRBJ2-1, with TRBD2 matching over 10 bases. The CDR3 contains 17 residues. V was pared by 0 bases and J by 7 bases, with 9 bases of the junction left unmatched. The germline V gene encodes CDR1 MGHRA and CDR2 YSYEKL.

The J gene is TRBJ2-7, the V gene TRBV5-4, with 8 bases matching TRBD1. This CDR3 spans 16 amino acids. Germline loops: CDR1 SGHNT, CDR2 YYREEE (reference sequence). The V segment lost 4 bases and the J segment 2 bases; nucleotides outside the gene matches: 11. CDR3 sequence: CASSGSGRGHTYEQYF. CDR3 DNA sequence: TGTGCCAGCAGCGGGTCCGGCAGGGGGCACACCTACGAGCAGTACTTC.